This record looks at one T cell receptor (beta chain) sequence and its context. The source of the sample is a study of blood T cell repertoires in COVID-19. Study-level information: Acute and convalescent COVID-19 samples came from the United States, Italy and Spain.

The J segment lost 3 bases and the V segment lost 8 bases, leaving 7 bases of the junction unmatched. CDR3 length equals 13 residues. The germline V gene encodes CDR1 SNHLY and CDR2 FYNNEI. Assay used: immunoSEQ multiplex PCR; TCRdb lists only in-frame clones, some missing. The sample has roughly 190,000 clones; around four fifths are singletons. Sequenced input: peripheral blood. The chain links TRBV2 to TRBJ2-7; TRBD2 matches 7 bases. The sequence was collected from a man in his forties or fifties with active or convalescent COVID-19. This CDR3 is CASGGGAFYEQYF. The CDR3 DNA sequence: TGTGCCAGCGGGGGGGGAGCCTTCTACGAGCAGTACTTC. Full variable domain (rest looked up from reference TRBV2 and TRBJ2-7): EPEVTQTPSHQVTQMGQEVILRCVPISNHLYFYWYRQILGQKVEFLVSFYNNEISEKSEIFDDQFSVERPDGSNFTLKIRSTKLEDSAMYFCASGGGAFYEQYFGPGTRLTVT.